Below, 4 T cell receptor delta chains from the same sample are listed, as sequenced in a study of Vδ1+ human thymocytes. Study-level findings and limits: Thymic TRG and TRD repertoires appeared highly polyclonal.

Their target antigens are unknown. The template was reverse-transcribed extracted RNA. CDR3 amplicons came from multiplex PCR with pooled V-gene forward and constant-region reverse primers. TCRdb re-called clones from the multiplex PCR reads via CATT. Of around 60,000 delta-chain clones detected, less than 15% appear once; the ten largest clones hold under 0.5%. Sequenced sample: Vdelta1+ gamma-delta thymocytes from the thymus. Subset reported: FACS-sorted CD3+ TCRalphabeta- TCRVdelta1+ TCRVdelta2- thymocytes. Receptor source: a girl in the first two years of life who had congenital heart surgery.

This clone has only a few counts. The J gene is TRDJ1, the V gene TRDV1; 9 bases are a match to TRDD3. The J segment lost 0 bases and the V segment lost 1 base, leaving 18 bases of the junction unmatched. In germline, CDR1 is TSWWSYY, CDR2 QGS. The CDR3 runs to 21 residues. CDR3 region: CALGEPRFLSGDTRDTDKLIF. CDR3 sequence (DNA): TGTGCTCTTGGGGAACCACGCTTCCTTTCGGGGGATACTCGGGACACCGATAAACTCATCTTT.

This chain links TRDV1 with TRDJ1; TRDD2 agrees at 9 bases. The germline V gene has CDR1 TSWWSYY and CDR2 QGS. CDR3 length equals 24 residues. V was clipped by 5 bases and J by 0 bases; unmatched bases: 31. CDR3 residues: CALGKGMLGLPTLHGGPYTDKLIF. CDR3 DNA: TGTGCTCTTGGGAAAGGGATGCTTGGCCTTCCTACCCTCCATGGGGGACCGTACACCGATAAACTCATCTTT.

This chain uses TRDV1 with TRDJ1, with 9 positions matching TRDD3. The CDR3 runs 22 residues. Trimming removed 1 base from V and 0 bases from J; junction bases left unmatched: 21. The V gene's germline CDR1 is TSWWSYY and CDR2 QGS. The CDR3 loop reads CALGERGTADRDLGDYTDKLIF. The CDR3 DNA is TGTGCTCTTGGGGAACGGGGCACGGCAGATAGAGATCTGGGGGATTACACCGATAAACTCATCTTT.

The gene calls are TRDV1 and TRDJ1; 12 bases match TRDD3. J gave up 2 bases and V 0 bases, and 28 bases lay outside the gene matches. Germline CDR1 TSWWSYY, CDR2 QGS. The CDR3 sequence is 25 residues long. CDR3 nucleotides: TGTGCTCTTGGGGAACTAGGGTCCTTCCCGAGAAGTCTCCCGTACTGGGGGATACCTACCGATAAACTCATCTTT. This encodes CALGELGSFPRSLPYWGIPTDKLIF.